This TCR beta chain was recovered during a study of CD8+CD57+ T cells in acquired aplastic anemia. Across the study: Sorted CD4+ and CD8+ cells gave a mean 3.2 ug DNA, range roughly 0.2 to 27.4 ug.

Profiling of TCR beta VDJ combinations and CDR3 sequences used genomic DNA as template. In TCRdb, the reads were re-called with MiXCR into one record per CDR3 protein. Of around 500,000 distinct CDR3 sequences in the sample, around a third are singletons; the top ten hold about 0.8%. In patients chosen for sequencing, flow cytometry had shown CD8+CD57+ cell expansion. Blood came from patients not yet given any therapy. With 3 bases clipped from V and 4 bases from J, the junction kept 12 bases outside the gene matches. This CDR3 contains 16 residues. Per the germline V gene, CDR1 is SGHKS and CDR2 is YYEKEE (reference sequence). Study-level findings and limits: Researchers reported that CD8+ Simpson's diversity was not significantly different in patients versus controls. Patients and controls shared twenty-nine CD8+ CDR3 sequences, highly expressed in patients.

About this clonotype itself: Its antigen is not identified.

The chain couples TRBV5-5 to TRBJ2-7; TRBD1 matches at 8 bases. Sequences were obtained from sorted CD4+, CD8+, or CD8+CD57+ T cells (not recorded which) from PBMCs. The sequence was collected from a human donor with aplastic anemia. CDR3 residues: CASSSDLGTGWYEQYF. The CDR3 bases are TGTGCCAGCAGCTCGGACCTCGGGACAGGTTGGTACGAGCAGTACTTC.